These T cell receptor beta chains were read from a single sample in a study of CD8+ T cells in alopecia areata. Sequencing was performed with immunoSEQ multiplex PCR; in TCRdb, only in-frame clones are kept and a portion is missing. The data contain fewer than 250,000 clones, less than 50% of them singletons. The source was CD4+ T cells sorted from blood, collected around week 36, from a patient treated with tofacitinib. These receptors all stem from a human donor with alopecia areata. The CDR3 runs from the conserved cysteine through the conserved F or W. The D gene is left open where the match is weak. Size is stated for part of the rows, as once, few or many counts, or as a class when the clone is expanded.

v_gene: TRBV29-1
abundance: .
len: 12
d_gene: .
j_gene: TRBJ1-2
CDR3aa: CSVVGEGNGYTF
CDR3nt: TGCAGCGTTGTGGGAGAGGGAAATGGCTACACCTTC

v_gene: TRBV19
abundance: few
len: 13
d_gene: .
j_gene: TRBJ1-2
CDR3aa: CASTTVFGIGYTF
CDR3nt: TGTGCCAGTACGACGGTATTCGGTATTGGCTACACCTTC

v_gene: TRBV5-4
abundance: .
len: 17
d_gene: TRBD1
j_gene: TRBJ2-7
CDR3aa: CASSLALFGQDSYEQYF
CDR3nt: TGTGCCAGCAGCTTGGCCCTATTCGGACAGGACTCCTACGAGCAGTACTTC

v_gene: TRBV18
abundance: .
len: 16
d_gene: TRBD2
j_gene: TRBJ2-1
CDR3aa: CASSPVAGVSADEQFF
CDR3nt: TGTGCCAGCTCACCCGTAGCGGGAGTGTCCGCCGATGAGCAGTTCTTC

v_gene: TRBV27
abundance: .
len: 12
d_gene: .
j_gene: TRBJ2-3
CDR3aa: CASSRMGDTQYF
CDR3nt: TGTGCCAGCAGTCGGATGGGGGATACGCAGTATTTT

v_gene: TRBV4-1
abundance: .
len: 17
d_gene: .
j_gene: TRBJ2-4
CDR3aa: CASSQDPGVLAKNIQYF
CDR3nt: TGCGCCAGCAGCCAAGATCCCGGTGTACTAGCCAAAAACATTCAGTACTTC

v_gene: TRBV7-2
abundance: .
len: 18
d_gene: TRBD1
j_gene: TRBJ1-5
CDR3aa: CASSLQSGTGASNQPQHF
CDR3nt: TGTGCCAGCAGCTTACAATCCGGGACAGGGGCTAGCAATCAGCCCCAGCATTTT

v_gene: TRBV20-1
abundance: .
len: 10
d_gene: .
j_gene: TRBJ1-2
CDR3aa: CSAFQEVYTF
CDR3nt: TGCAGTGCTTTCCAGGAGGTCTACACCTTC

v_gene: TRBV7-2
abundance: many
len: 15
d_gene: .
j_gene: TRBJ2-5
CDR3aa: CASSRLGRVGETQYF
CDR3nt: TGTGCCAGCAGCAGGCTCGGGAGAGTCGGCGAGACCCAGTACTTC

v_gene: TRBV5-1
abundance: few
len: 11
d_gene: .
j_gene: TRBJ2-1
CDR3aa: CASSNTNEQFF
CDR3nt: TGCGCCAGCAGCAATACCAATGAGCAGTTCTTC

v_gene: TRBV2
abundance: .
len: 14
d_gene: TRBD1
j_gene: TRBJ1-2
CDR3aa: CASSLQGSQYGYTF
CDR3nt: TGTGCCAGCAGTCTACAGGGGTCCCAGTATGGCTACACCTTC

v_gene: TRBV5-6
abundance: once
len: 14
d_gene: .
j_gene: TRBJ2-3
CDR3aa: CASSLYTRTDTQYF
CDR3nt: TGTGCCAGCAGCCTATACACCCGGACAGATACGCAGTATTTT

v_gene: TRBV29-1
abundance: few
len: 11
d_gene: .
j_gene: TRBJ1-1
CDR3aa: CSVGLGPEAFF
CDR3nt: TGCAGCGTCGGGTTGGGCCCTGAAGCTTTCTTT

v_gene: TRBV7-2
abundance: .
len: 16
d_gene: .
j_gene: TRBJ2-7
CDR3aa: CASSLVLGRGSYEQYF
CDR3nt: TGTGCCAGCAGCTTAGTATTGGGGAGAGGGTCCTACGAGCAGTACTTC

v_gene: TRBV7-2
abundance: .
len: 15
d_gene: .
j_gene: TRBJ1-1
CDR3aa: CASSGRGRGYTEAFF
CDR3nt: TGTGCCAGCAGCGGTCGGGGGCGAGGATACACTGAAGCTTTCTTT

v_gene: TRBV6-4
abundance: .
len: 13
d_gene: TRBD2
j_gene: TRBJ2-3
CDR3aa: CASSSGSGDTQYF
CDR3nt: TGTGCCAGCAGTAGCGGGAGTGGCGATACGCAGTATTTT

v_gene: TRBV25-1
abundance: .
len: 14
d_gene: .
j_gene: TRBJ2-4
CDR3aa: CASSVGGGVNIQYF
CDR3nt: TGTGCCAGCAGTGTCGGCGGGGGCGTAAACATTCAGTACTTC

v_gene: TRBV4-2
abundance: once
len: 16
d_gene: TRBD2
j_gene: TRBJ2-7
CDR3aa: CASSQSGLAGGDEQYF
CDR3nt: TGTGCCAGCAGCCAGAGTGGACTAGCGGGAGGGGACGAGCAGTACTTC

v_gene: TRBV29-1
abundance: .
len: 15
d_gene: TRBD1
j_gene: TRBJ2-4
CDR3aa: CSAADRGILKNIQYF
CDR3nt: TGCAGCGCCGCCGACAGGGGAATCCTCAAAAACATTCAGTACTTC

v_gene: TRBV30
abundance: .
len: 15
d_gene: .
j_gene: TRBJ2-6
CDR3aa: CAWSVRNSGANVLTF
CDR3nt: TGTGCCTGGAGTGTAAGAAACTCTGGGGCCAACGTCCTGACTTTC

v_gene: TRBV11-2
abundance: .
len: 12
d_gene: .
j_gene: TRBJ2-7
CDR3aa: CASSLPTYEQYF
CDR3nt: TGTGCCAGCAGCCTTCCGACCTACGAGCAGTACTTC

v_gene: TRBV11-2
abundance: many
len: 19
d_gene: TRBD2
j_gene: TRBJ2-7
CDR3aa: CASSLKLALAGGSSYEQYF
CDR3nt: TGTGCCAGCAGCTTAAAGCTGGCGCTAGCGGGAGGATCCTCATACGAGCAGTACTTC